At least ten counts were recorded for the clone carrying this TCR beta chain. Its antigen is unidentified. As for time point: pre-sensitization, week 0. The treatment: therapeutic diphenylcyclopropenone sensitization with weekly scalp DPC. Donors, patients with alopecia ranging from 18 to 70 years old and judged suitable for DPC, provided samples. The V gene's germline CDR1 is SEHNR and CDR2 FQNEAQ (reference sequence). Trimming at V came to 5 bases and at J to 1 base, leaving 12 bases not matched to a gene. The CDR3 contains 19 residues. TCRdb passed the RACE reads through MiXCR, listing each CDR3 protein once. This table holds some 360,000 distinct CDR3 sequences, roughly 4.6% found once. The data stem from a study of human T cells and chemical hapten exposure. On the study more broadly: Weekly administration of diphenylcyclopropenone to the scalp of patients continued throughout the roughly 25-week study.

Regarding the study as a whole: Unchanged with DPC sensitization were TCRs above 1 in 1000 frequency.

Specimen: whole blood, collected in connection with sensitization to the hapten diphenylcyclopropenone (DPC). This rearrangement joins TRBV7-9 to TRBJ2-6; 9 positions match TRBD1. This receptor was taken from a woman aged 45-60 years with alopecia areata. Some clones in this sample may be carry-over from other donors' samples. The CDR3 coding sequence is TGTGCCAGCAGCCGGCTACAGGGGGCAGCTAAGTCTGGGGCCAACGTCCTGACTTTC. This codes for CASSRLQGAAKSGANVLTF.